This T cell receptor beta chain was profiled in a study of blood T cell repertoires in COVID-19. About the study: The United States, Italy and Spain were the sources of the acute and convalescent COVID-19 samples.

Clones were sequenced by immunoSEQ multiplex PCR, and TCRdb holds only the in-frame ones, with some missing. The sample holds some 150,000 clones, around 81% seen once. This clone is classed as medium-sized. This clonotype originated in a man aged 60 to 75 with active or convalescent COVID-19. Sample: peripheral blood.

CDR3 in amino acids: CAWSVLGREQYF. CDR3 sequence (DNA): TGTGCCTGGAGTGTACTGGGGCGCGAGCAGTACTTC. This rearrangement joins TRBV30 to TRBJ2-7, with D possibly matching TRBD1 (5 bases). V was trimmed by 0 bases and J by 6 bases, leaving 9 bases between them. CDR1 is GTSNPN, CDR2 SVGIG, per germline (reference sequence). The CDR3 has 12 residues. The variable domain in full, with the rest retrieved from reference TRBV30 and TRBJ2-7, is SQTIHQWPATLVQPVGSPLSLECTVEGTSNPNLYWYRQAAGRGLQLLFYSVGIGQISSEVPQNLSASRPQDRQFILSSKKLLLSDSGFYLCAWSVLGREQYFGPGTRLTVT.